This T cell receptor beta chain appears in the sequencing data of a study of cytomegalovirus exposure and HLA in healthy donors. It was with 60 Vbeta and 13 Jbeta primers that the PCR ran. TCRdb keeps only in-frame clones here, not all; method: immunoSEQ multiplex PCR. The table shows about 180,000 clones, with around 80% occurring only once. This clone was counted only a few times. The material sequenced was PBMCs. This TCR came from a woman aged 55-75 years in good health and CMV-seropositive.

The CDR3 bases are TGTGCCAGCTCACCAAACAGGGAGAAACTGTTTTTT. Its translation is CASSPNREKLFF. The chain recombines TRBV18 with TRBJ1-4, with D maybe TRBD1 (6 bases). This CDR3 region has 12 residues. Germline lookup yields CDR1 KGHSH and CDR2 LQKENI. V was pared by 2 bases and J by 11 bases, with 9 bases between.